This TCR beta chain appears in the sequencing data of a study of CD4+ T cells in melanoma. Findings of the study overall: Neoantigen-specific CD4+ T cells in melanoma reportedly had diverse differentiation states. CD8+ T cell, macrophage and B cell function reportedly correlated with neoantigen-specific CD4+ T cells.

As for this clone: The antigen is not known.

V was pared by 4 bases and J by 3 bases, with 4 bases of the junction left unmatched. The CDR3 runs 14 residues. CDR1 is LGHNA and CDR2 is YNFKEQ in the germline V gene. The method was immunoSEQ multiplex PCR; TCRdb's version includes in-frame clones alone and lacks a portion of them. In the table there are around 15,000 clones, roughly 84% of which are singletons. The sequence came from a human donor with melanoma. The rearrangement joins TRBV4-2 to TRBJ2-3; TRBD2 aligns across 7 bases. The sequencing sample was made of cells from a culture (not recorded whether cultured in vitro). The CDR3 loop reads CASSLGLETDTQYF. DNA for the CDR3: TGTGCCAGCAGCCTCGGACTAGAGACAGATACGCAGTATTTT.